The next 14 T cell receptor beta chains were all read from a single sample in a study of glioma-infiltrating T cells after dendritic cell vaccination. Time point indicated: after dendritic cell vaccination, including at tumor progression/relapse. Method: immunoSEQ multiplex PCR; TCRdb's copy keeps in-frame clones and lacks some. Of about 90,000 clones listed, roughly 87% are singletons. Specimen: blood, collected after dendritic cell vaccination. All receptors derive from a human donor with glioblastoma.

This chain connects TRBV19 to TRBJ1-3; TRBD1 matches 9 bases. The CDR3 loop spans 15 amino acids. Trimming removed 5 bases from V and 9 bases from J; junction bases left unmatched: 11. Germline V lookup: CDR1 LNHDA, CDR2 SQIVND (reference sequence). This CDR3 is CASSLRDRDARTIYF. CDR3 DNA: TGTGCCAGTAGTCTCCGGGACAGGGATGCCCGCACCATATATTTT.

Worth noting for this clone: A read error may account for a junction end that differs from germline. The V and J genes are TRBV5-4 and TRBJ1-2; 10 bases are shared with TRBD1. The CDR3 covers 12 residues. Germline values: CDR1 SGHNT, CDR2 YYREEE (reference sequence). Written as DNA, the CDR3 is TGTGCCAGCAGCTTGGAGGACAGGGGGTTCAGTTTC. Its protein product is CASSLEDRGFSF.

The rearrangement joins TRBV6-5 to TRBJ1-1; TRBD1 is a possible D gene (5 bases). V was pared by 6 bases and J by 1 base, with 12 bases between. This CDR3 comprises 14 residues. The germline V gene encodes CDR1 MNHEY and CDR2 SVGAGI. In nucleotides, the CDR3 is TGTGCCAGCAGGGTGGGGGGGGAGAACACTGAAGCTTTCTTT. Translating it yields CASRVGGENTEAFF.

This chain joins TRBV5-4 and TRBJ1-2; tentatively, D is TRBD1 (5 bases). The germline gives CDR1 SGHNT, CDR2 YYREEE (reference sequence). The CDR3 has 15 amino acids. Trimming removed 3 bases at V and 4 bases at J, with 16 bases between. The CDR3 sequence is CASSSPGGEVYGYTF. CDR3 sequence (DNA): TGTGCCAGCAGCTCGCCCGGGGGTGAGGTCTATGGCTACACCTTC.

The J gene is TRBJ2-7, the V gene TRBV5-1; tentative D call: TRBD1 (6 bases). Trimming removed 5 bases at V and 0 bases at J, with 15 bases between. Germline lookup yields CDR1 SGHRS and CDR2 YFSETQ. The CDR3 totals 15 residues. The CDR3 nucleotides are TGCGCCAGCAGATTTGAGACAGGAGCCTCCTACGAGCAGTACTTC. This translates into CASRFETGASYEQYF.

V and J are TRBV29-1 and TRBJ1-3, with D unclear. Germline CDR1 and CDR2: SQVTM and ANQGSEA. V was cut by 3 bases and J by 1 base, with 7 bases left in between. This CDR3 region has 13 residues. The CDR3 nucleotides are TGCAGCGTTGATGGAGATTCTGGAAACACCATATATTTT. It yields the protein CSVDGDSGNTIYF.

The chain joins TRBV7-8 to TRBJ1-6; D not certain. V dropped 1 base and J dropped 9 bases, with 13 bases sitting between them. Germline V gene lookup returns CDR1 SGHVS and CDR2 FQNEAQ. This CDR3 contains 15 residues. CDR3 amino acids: CASSLEPTLSSPLHF. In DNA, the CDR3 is TGTGCCAGCAGCTTAGAGCCGACTTTGAGTTCACCCCTCCACTTT.

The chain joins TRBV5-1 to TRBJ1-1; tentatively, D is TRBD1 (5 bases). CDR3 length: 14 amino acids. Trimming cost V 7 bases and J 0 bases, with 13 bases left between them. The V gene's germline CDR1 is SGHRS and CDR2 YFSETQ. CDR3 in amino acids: CASSLTVLNTEAFF. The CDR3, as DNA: TGCGCCAGCTCCCTGACAGTTTTGAACACTGAAGCTTTCTTT.

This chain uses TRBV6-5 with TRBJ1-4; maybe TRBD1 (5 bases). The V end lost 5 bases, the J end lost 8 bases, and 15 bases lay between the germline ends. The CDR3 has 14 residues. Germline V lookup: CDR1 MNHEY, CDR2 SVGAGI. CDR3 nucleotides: TGTGCCAGCAGTAATCGGGGGGTGGCCGAAAAACTGTTTTTT. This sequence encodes CASSNRGVAEKLFF.

The CDR3 DNA sequence: TGTGCCAGCAGCGTAGAACTAGCGGGTCTCAGCGGAGAGCAGTTCTTC. Amino acids: CASSVELAGLSGEQFF. V and J are TRBV9 and TRBJ2-1, with 9 bases aligning to TRBD2. Germline CDR1 reads SGDLS; CDR2 reads YYNGEE. CDR3 length: 16 amino acids. V lost 0 bases and J lost 10; bases outside the gene matches: 11.

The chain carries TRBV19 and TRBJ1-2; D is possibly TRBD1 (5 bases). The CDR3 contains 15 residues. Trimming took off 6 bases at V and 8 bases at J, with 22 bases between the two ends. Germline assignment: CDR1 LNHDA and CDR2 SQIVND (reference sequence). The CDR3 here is CASSTPGTPLGGYTF. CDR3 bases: TGTGCCAGTAGCACCCCCGGGACTCCTTTGGGAGGCTACACCTTC.

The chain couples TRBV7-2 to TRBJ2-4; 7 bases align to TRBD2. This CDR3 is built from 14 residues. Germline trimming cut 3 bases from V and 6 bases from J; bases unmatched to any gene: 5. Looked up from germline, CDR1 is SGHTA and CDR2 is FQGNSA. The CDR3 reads CASSFGGGRNIQYF. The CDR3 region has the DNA TGTGCCAGCAGCTTTGGGGGGGGAAGAAACATTCAGTACTTC.

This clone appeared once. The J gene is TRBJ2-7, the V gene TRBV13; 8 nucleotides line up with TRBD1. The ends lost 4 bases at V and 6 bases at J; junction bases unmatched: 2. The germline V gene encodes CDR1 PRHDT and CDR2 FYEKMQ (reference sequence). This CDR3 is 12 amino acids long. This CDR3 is CASSSDRGEQYF. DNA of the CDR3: TGTGCCAGCAGCTCCGACAGGGGCGAGCAGTACTTC.

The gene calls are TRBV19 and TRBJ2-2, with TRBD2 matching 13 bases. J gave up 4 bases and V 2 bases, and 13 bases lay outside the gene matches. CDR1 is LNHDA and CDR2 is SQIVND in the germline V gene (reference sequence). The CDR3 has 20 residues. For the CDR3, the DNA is TGTGCCAGTAGTATACAAGAGAGGGGGGGACTAGCGGGGATCACCGGGGAGCTGTTTTTT. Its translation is CASSIQERGGLAGITGELFF.